A selection of T cell receptor beta chains follows, all from one sample in a study of blood T cell repertoires in COVID-19. Using immunoSEQ multiplex PCR, the repertoire was profiled, and TCRdb retains in-frame clones only, with some absent. The table shows fewer than 350,000 clones, with roughly 90% occurring only once. Sequenced input: PBMCs or T cells enriched from blood (not recorded which). These TCRs come from a woman between 18 and 29 years old with acute COVID-19. Both conserved end residues are trimmed from each CDR3.

CDR3 protein: ASSYSSGSANEQF; J gene: TRBJ2-1; V gene: TRBV7-9; CDR3 length: 13
CDR3 protein: ASSLTGTLTENSPLH; J gene: TRBJ1-6; V gene: TRBV18; CDR3 length: 15
CDR3 protein: ASSLGLDRNEQF; J gene: TRBJ2-1; V gene: TRBV5-1; CDR3 length: 12
CDR3 protein: ASSLMRQSSSYEQY; J gene: TRBJ2-7; V gene: TRBV5-4; CDR3 length: 14
CDR3 protein: ASRGRRSGNTIY; J gene: TRBJ1-3; V gene: TRBV14; CDR3 length: 12
CDR3 protein: ASSYSSQVGTQY; J gene: TRBJ2-5; V gene: TRBV6-2/TRBV6-3; CDR3 length: 12
CDR3 protein: ATRDRGINEKLF; J gene: TRBJ1-4; V gene: TRBV25-1; CDR3 length: 12
CDR3 protein: ASSPGRSTDTQY; J gene: TRBJ2-3; V gene: TRBV14; CDR3 length: 12
CDR3 protein: ASSSTGGRLETQY; J gene: TRBJ2-5; V gene: TRBV7-3; CDR3 length: 13
CDR3 protein: ASSLEAGRTDTQY; J gene: TRBJ2-3; V gene: TRBV11-3; CDR3 length: 13
CDR3 protein: ASFVRVTVTQY; J gene: TRBJ2-3; V gene: TRBV11-2; CDR3 length: 11
CDR3 protein: ASSEGTSGRRYNEQF; J gene: TRBJ2-1; V gene: TRBV10-1; CDR3 length: 15
CDR3 protein: ATSRAGVLSYNEQF; J gene: TRBJ2-1; V gene: TRBV15; CDR3 length: 14
CDR3 protein: ASTRDQETQY; J gene: TRBJ2-5; V gene: TRBV5-1; CDR3 length: 10
CDR3 protein: ASSPRDRVNSPLH; J gene: TRBJ1-6; V gene: TRBV3-1/TRBV3-2; CDR3 length: 13
CDR3 protein: ASSQYFPGREDSPLH; J gene: TRBJ1-6; V gene: TRBV4-1; CDR3 length: 15
CDR3 protein: SVEEADYTDTQY; J gene: TRBJ2-3; V gene: TRBV29-1; CDR3 length: 12
CDR3 protein: ASSQGGGNQPQH; J gene: TRBJ1-5; V gene: TRBV3-1/TRBV3-2; CDR3 length: 12
CDR3 protein: ASSHTGKGGYGYT; J gene: TRBJ1-2; V gene: TRBV11-1; CDR3 length: 13
CDR3 protein: ASGTGGLGYT; J gene: TRBJ1-2; V gene: TRBV19; CDR3 length: 10
CDR3 protein: ASSLEYLGTGPNEQY; J gene: TRBJ2-7; V gene: TRBV5-1; CDR3 length: 15
CDR3 protein: ASSYSQGLGLETQY; J gene: TRBJ2-5; V gene: TRBV6-2/TRBV6-3; CDR3 length: 14